The 23 T cell receptor beta chains below come from one sample, sequenced in a study of shared clonotypes between healthy human individuals. Here immunoSEQ multiplex PCR was the method, and the copy in TCRdb shows in-frame clones only, minus some. Among about 1 million clones listed, 75% were seen once. The sequenced sample consisted of memory CD4+ T cells sorted from blood. The subset denotes: CD45RA-negative fraction. All receptors come from a young man in good health.

This clone was recorded once. The chain employs TRBV6-5 and TRBJ1-5; D not resolved. CDR1 is MNHEY, CDR2 SVGAGI, per germline. The V end was cut by 0 bases, the J end by 5 bases, with 11 bases between. The CDR3 loop spans 15 amino acids. The CDR3 sequence is CASSYSVTGDQPQHF. Here the CDR3 DNA reads TGTGCCAGCAGTTACTCGGTTACCGGTGATCAGCCCCAGCATTTT.

The gene calls are TRBV11-3 and TRBJ2-3; the D call may be TRBD1 or TRBD2 (6 bases each). V lost 5 bases and J lost 4, with 19 bases in between. The germline gives CDR1 SGHNT, CDR2 YENEEA. The CDR3 is made up of 16 amino acids. This chain's CDR3 is CASSRWGAESPDTQYF. In nucleotides, the CDR3 is TGTGCCAGCAGCCGATGGGGGGCGGAGTCCCCAGATACGCAGTATTTT.

This rearrangement joins TRBV2 to TRBJ2-7; unclear D gene. The CDR3 has 14 residues. Germline-derived CDR1 and CDR2 are SNHLY and FYNNEI. V was clipped by 5 bases and J by 2 bases, with 13 bases between them. CDR3 sequence (DNA): TGTGCCAGCAGTACCCAGCGAGACACCTACGAGCAGTACTTC. Translating gives CASSTQRDTYEQYF.

The chain has TRBV19 and TRBJ1-2, with D perhaps matching TRBD1 (6 bases). Deletions cut 4 bases from V and 4 bases from J, with 22 bases between. The CDR3 spans 17 residues. Germline V CDR1 and CDR2: LNHDA, SQIVND (reference sequence). CDR3 region: CASSKTPDSWNGYGYTF. The CDR3 nucleotides are TGTGCCAGTAGTAAAACACCGGACAGTTGGAATGGCTATGGCTACACCTTC.

V gene TRBV4-1 combines with J gene TRBJ2-5; D call uncertain. This CDR3 region has 18 residues. The germline V and J ends were trimmed by 1 base and 4 bases, with 22 bases remaining between them. In germline, CDR1 is MGHRA, CDR2 YSYEKL. This chain's CDR3 is CASSQGSSGRTLRETQYF. DNA for the CDR3: TGCGCCAGCAGCCAAGGCTCTTCCGGACGGACCCTCCGAGAGACCCAGTACTTC.

The chain uses TRBV5-4 and TRBJ2-1; 9 bases are a match to TRBD2. V lost 4 bases, J lost 4 bases, and 9 bases stayed unmatched. Germline CDR1 SGHNT, CDR2 YYREEE (reference sequence). The CDR3 has 16 amino acids. As DNA, the CDR3 is TGTGCCAGCAGCCTCGGGACTAGCCCCAAATACAATGAGCAGTTCTTC. Its translation is CASSLGTSPKYNEQFF.

The chain is built from TRBV7-2 and TRBJ2-6; D might be TRBD1 (5 bases). V dropped 0 bases and J dropped 0 bases, with 9 bases sitting between them. The CDR3 has 17 amino acids. Germline V gene sequence: CDR1 SGHTA, CDR2 FQGNSA. This CDR3 reads CASSLARVSSGANVLTF. In DNA, the CDR3 is TGTGCCAGCAGCTTAGCCAGGGTTAGCTCTGGGGCCAACGTCCTGACTTTC.

V and J are TRBV7-9 and TRBJ2-7; 8 nucleotides line up with TRBD1. Looked up from germline, CDR1 is SEHNR and CDR2 is FQNEAQ (reference sequence). The CDR3 is 15 residues long. After removal of 3 bases from V and 3 bases from J, the junction contained 7 bases not matched to a gene. The CDR3 DNA reads as TGTGCCAGCAGCTTTTCCGGGACAGGAAACTACGAGCAGTACTTC. It translates to CASSFSGTGNYEQYF.

This clone was detected only a few times. The chain links TRBV21-1 to TRBJ2-5. TRBV21-1 corresponds to a pseudogene. The CDR3 is 16 residues long. The CDR3 DNA reads as TGTGCCAGCGGGGACGGGCAAGGGGCGAACCAAGAGACCCAGTACTTC. This sequence encodes CASGDGQGANQETQYF.

This clone was observed at least ten times. The gene calls are TRBV4-1 and TRBJ2-7; possible D gene TRBD2, 7 bases. V was cut by 1 base and J by 9 bases, with 22 bases left in between. This CDR3 is 16 amino acids long. The germline V gene has CDR1 MGHRA and CDR2 YSYEKL. The CDR3 reads CASSQGGGQERRAQYF. The CDR3 region has the DNA TGCGCCAGCAGCCAAGGGGGGGGACAAGAGCGGAGGGCGCAGTACTTC.

V and J are TRBV6-1 and TRBJ2-3, with TRBD1 matching over 8 bases. The CDR3 totals 15 residues. Trimming at V came to 2 bases and at J to 4 bases, leaving 5 bases not matched to a gene. CDR1 MNHNS and CDR2 SASEGT come from the germline V gene. As DNA, the CDR3 is TGTGCCAGCAGTGAAAGCTGGACAGGGCCAGATACGCAGTATTTT. Residues: CASSESWTGPDTQYF.

This clone was counted between two and nine times. This rearrangement joins TRBV10-3 to TRBJ2-1; a possible D gene is TRBD2 (5 bases). This CDR3 is 13 amino acids long. V lost 9 bases and J lost 5, with 14 bases in between. CDR1 is ENHRY, CDR2 SYGVKD, per germline. The CDR3 bases are TGTGCCATAGGGCCGGGAACCAACAATGAGCAGTTCTTC. It translates to CAIGPGTNNEQFF.

The J gene is TRBJ2-4, the V gene TRBV30; D possibly uses TRBD1 or TRBD2 (5 bases each). This CDR3 has 18 residues. Trimming cost V 0 bases and J 2 bases, with 20 bases left between them. Germline CDR1 reads GTSNPN; CDR2 reads SVGIG (reference sequence). The CDR3 is CAWSVPEGWDQSKNIQYF. CDR3 bases: TGTGCCTGGAGTGTACCTGAGGGTTGGGACCAATCCAAAAACATTCAGTACTTC.

This sequence joins TRBV7-9 and TRBJ2-5; either TRBD1 or TRBD2 may fit D (5 bases each). Looked up from germline, CDR1 is SEHNR and CDR2 is FQNEAQ (reference sequence). Trimming took off 1 base at V and 3 bases at J, with 9 bases between the two ends. This CDR3 comprises 14 residues. In nucleotides, the CDR3 is TGTGCCAGCAGCTTAGGGAGAGGGGAAGAGACCCAGTACTTC. Its protein is CASSLGRGEETQYF.

The rearrangement uses TRBV11-2 and TRBJ2-7; 7 bases are shared with TRBD1. Looked up from germline, CDR1 is SGHAT and CDR2 is FQNNGV. This CDR3 comprises 14 residues. The ends lost 0 bases at V and 5 bases at J; junction bases unmatched: 4. The CDR3 coding sequence is TGTGCCAGCAGCTTAGACAGGGGGATGGACGAGCAGTACTTC. Protein: CASSLDRGMDEQYF.

This sequence joins TRBV6-1 and TRBJ1-1; D remains unclear. The CDR3 spans 12 residues. Germline V gene sequence: CDR1 MNHNS, CDR2 SASEGT. Trimming left V 7 bases short and J 5 bases short, with 11 bases between. CDR3 bases: TGTGCCAGCACGTGGTTGAGGACTGAAGCTTTCTTT. This codes for CASTWLRTEAFF.

The rearrangement links TRBV12-2 to TRBJ1-6. TRBV12-2 is marked as a pseudogene. The CDR3 spans 16 residues. The CDR3 protein is CASRFPARGGNSPLHF. For the CDR3, the DNA is TGTGCAAGTCGCTTCCCCGCCCGAGGGGGGAATTCACCCCTCCACTTT.

The chain uses TRBV1 and TRBJ1-5; the table calls TRBD1, which could not be checked here. TRBV1 is an annotated pseudogene. The CDR3 is 15 amino acids. The CDR3 bases are TGCACCAGCAGCCACCGGACAGATAGCAATCAGCCCCAGCATTTT. Translating gives CTSSHRTDSNQPQHF.

This clone was observed a handful of times. V usage is TRBV11-1 and J usage is TRBJ1-1; 8 nucleotides line up with TRBD1. There are 15 residues in the CDR3. Germline V CDR1 and CDR2: SGHAT, FQDESV (reference sequence). With V trimmed by 4 bases and J by 0 bases, 4 bases remained unmatched. Here the CDR3 DNA reads TGTGCCAGCAGCTGGGGGACAGGCATGAACACTGAAGCTTTCTTT. Translated: CASSWGTGMNTEAFF.

The chain has TRBV5-1 and TRBJ2-5, with D perhaps matching TRBD2 (5 bases). The CDR3 is 15 amino acids. V lost 0 bases and J lost 3, with 12 bases in between. Germline V gene data show CDR1 as SGHRS and CDR2 as YFSETQ. The CDR3 nucleotides are TGCGCCAGCAGCTTGGTCGGGGATACCGAAGAGACCCAGTACTTC. This translates into CASSLVGDTEETQYF.

With respect to this clone: One base away lies a much larger clone, so this may be a sequencing read error. The genes are TRBV6-5 and TRBJ1-2; D is perhaps TRBD1 (5 bases). Trimming stripped 6 bases from V and 0 bases from J, with 8 bases between. This CDR3 comprises 13 residues. CDR1 and CDR2 (germline): MNHEY, SVGAGI. The CDR3 DNA follows: TGTGCCAGCAGACAGGATGCTAACTATGGCTACACCTTC. Its protein product is CASRQDANYGYTF.

As concerns this clone: It may be a read error: a sequence one base away is much more abundant. The sample has other DNA sequences that encode this CDR3 too. The CDR3 coding sequence is TGTGCCAGCAGCTTAAGTACCTACGAGCAGTACTTC. As protein: CASSLSTYEQYF. The chain recombines TRBV7-9 with TRBJ2-7; D unclear. The CDR3 extends over 12 amino acids. Germline V lookup: CDR1 SEHNR, CDR2 FQNEAQ (reference sequence). Trimming cost V 2 bases and J 2 bases, with 4 bases left between them.

V and J are TRBV28 and TRBJ2-4; no clear D. V lost 6 bases, J lost 1 base, and 10 bases lay in between. Looked up from germline, CDR1 is MDHEN and CDR2 is SYDVKM. The CDR3 consists of 14 residues. For the CDR3, the DNA is TGTGCCAGCAGCCCCAGTGGGGCCAAAAACATTCAGTACTTC. It yields the protein CASSPSGAKNIQYF.